This T cell receptor beta chain is from a study of identical twins. This clonotype has more than one count but fewer than ten. V was clipped by 6 bases and J by 5 bases; unmatched bases: 13. CDR1 SEHNR and CDR2 FQNEAQ come from the germline V gene (reference sequence). The CDR3 totals 16 residues. TCRdb re-called the 5' RACE reads with MiXCR, one entry per CDR3 protein. In the table there are 400,000 to 550,000 distinct CDR3 sequences, roughly an eighth of which are singletons. These data also formed part of another study, on yellow fever vaccine responses in identical twins.

The TCR comes from a woman between 18 and 29 years old in good health. This sequence joins TRBV7-9 and TRBJ2-1; TRBD1 agrees at 7 bases. The sequenced material came from CD4+ T cells sorted from blood. The CDR3 reads CASSITAGTADNEQFF. The CDR3 bases are TGTGCCAGCAGTATAACGGCCGGGACAGCTGACAATGAGCAGTTCTTC. The complete variable domain, with remaining parts taken from reference TRBV7-9 and TRBJ2-1, reads DTGVSQNPRHKITKRGQNVTFRCDPISEHNRLYWYRQTLGQGPEFLTYFQNEAQLEKSRLLSDRFSAERPKGSFSTLEIQRTEQGDSAMYLCASSITAGTADNEQFFGPGTRLTVL.